The entry below gives a single T cell receptor (beta chain) sequence along with its context. V was trimmed by 3 bases and J by 1 base, leaving 5 bases between them. The CDR3 runs 13 residues. Germline CDR1 and CDR2: MDHEN and SYDVKM. The sample is drawn from a study of T cell responses to AZD1222 COVID-19 vaccine. The method was immunoSEQ multiplex PCR; TCRdb's version includes in-frame clones alone and lacks a portion of them. Of roughly 130,000 clones listed, about 85% were seen once; the top ten hold approximately 1.5%. This specimen consisted of peripheral blood, obtained on day 0 of AZD1222 vaccination. The J gene is TRBJ2-3, the V gene TRBV28; D call uncertain. The clonotype originates from an adult in good health. The CDR3 DNA is TGTGCCAGCAGTTTCGGTGGCACAGATACGCAGTATTTT. Amino acid sequence: CASSFGGTDTQYF.